Below, 2 T cell receptor beta chains from the same sample are listed, as sequenced in a study of cytomegalovirus exposure and HLA in healthy donors. The PCR was carried out with 60 Vbeta primers and 13 Jbeta primers. Data came from immunoSEQ multiplex PCR; TCRdb stores just in-frame clones and leaves some out. Recorded for this sample: over 150,000 clones. The sequencing sample was made of PBMCs. Receptors were obtained from a boy between 10 and 17 years old in good health and CMV-seronegative.

The CDR3 region is CASSLAPRQGVVVTEAFF. CDR3 nucleotide sequence: TGCGCCAGCAGCTTGGCTCCCCGACAGGGTGTTGTGGTGACTGAAGCTTTCTTT. This sequence joins TRBV5-1 and TRBJ1-1; 7 bases line up with TRBD1. Germline V gene lookup returns CDR1 SGHRS and CDR2 YFSETQ. After removal of 0 bases from V and 5 bases from J, the junction contained 16 bases not matched to a gene. The CDR3 sequence is 18 residues long. The full variable domain, rest sourced from reference TRBV5-1 and TRBJ1-1, is KAGVTQTPRYLIKTRGQQVTLSCSPISGHRSVSWYQQTPGQGLQFLFEYFSETQRNKGNFPGRFSGRQFSNSRSEMNVSTLELGDSALYLCASSLAPRQGVVVTEAFFGQGTRLTVV.

J is TRBJ2-5 and V is TRBV28; 7 bases are shared with TRBD2. Trimming cost V 5 bases and J 5 bases; bases outside gene matches: 17. Germline V gene lookup returns CDR1 MDHEN and CDR2 SYDVKM. The CDR3 is 17 residues long. CDR3 bases: TGTGCCAGCAGTCAGGCCGGCTCCGGGGGGTTCGAGGAGACCCAGTACTTC. Its translation is CASSQAGSGGFEETQYF.